This T cell receptor beta chain was observed in a study of shared clonotypes between healthy human individuals. Study-wide points: Researchers found naive subsets generally carried larger estimated richness than memory subsets.

Only in-frame clones appear in the TCRdb table, and some are missing; sequencing was by immunoSEQ multiplex PCR. The data show about 2.4 million clones, over 85% seen once. This clone appeared once. The antigen is unknown. The origin of this receptor is a man between 18 and 29 years old in good health. Some clones in this sample may be carry-over from other donors' samples. Sample: naive CD4+ T cells from PBMCs. The subset was: CD45RA+ positively selected.

The CDR3 nucleotides are TGTGCCAGCAGCTTGGGGGGAATAGATACGCAGTATTTT. Encoded protein: CASSLGGIDTQYF. The chain uses TRBV11-3 and TRBJ2-3; D is possibly TRBD2 (6 bases). Trimming stripped 3 bases from V and 5 bases from J, with 9 bases between. Germline loops: CDR1 SGHNT, CDR2 YENEEA. There are 13 residues in the CDR3.